This T cell receptor (beta chain) was profiled in a study of OX40 agonist ivuxolimab in advanced cancers. Broader study findings: Expanded clones were, on average, more numerous among CD8+ T cells than CD4+. Among the least clonally expanded were partial responders at 0.1-3.0 mg/kg.

The V end was cut by 1 base, the J end by 7 bases, with 10 bases between. In germline, CDR1 is SGHTA, CDR2 FQGNSA. The CDR3 consists of 13 residues. Autoimmune disease history or systemic immunosuppression led to patients being barred. Regarding this clone: The antigen remains undetermined.

Method: immunoSEQ multiplex PCR; TCRdb's copy keeps in-frame clones and lacks some. In the table there are about 110,000 clones, over 85% of which are singletons. This receptor was obtained from an adult with an advanced solid tumor such as melanoma, head and neck, liver or kidney cancer. Specimen: CD4+ or CD8+ T cells sorted from blood, collected in a trial of the OX40 agonist ivuxolimab. This rearrangement joins TRBV7-2 to TRBJ1-2; D is unresolved. This CDR3 reads CASSLGGYGGYTF. The CDR3 region has the DNA TGTGCCAGCAGCTTAGGAGGGTACGGTGGCTACACCTTC.